This TCR beta chain was documented in a study of blood T cell repertoires in COVID-19. This CDR3 is built from 16 residues. The ends lost 2 bases at V and 8 bases at J; junction bases unmatched: 8. Germline V lookup: CDR1 SGHKS, CDR2 YYEKEE (reference sequence). Sequencing used immunoSEQ multiplex PCR; TCRdb keeps in-frame clones, though not all of them. This table holds about 69,000 clones, approximately 83% found once. A Seattle source enrolled patients during active infection and followed them longitudinally. The rearrangement joins TRBV5-5 to TRBJ2-1, with 12 bases aligning to TRBD1. Sequencing was done on a sample of peripheral blood. This TCR came from a man aged 35 to 55 with COVID-19, enrolled during active disease. The CDR3 here is CASSFSAGTGGDEQFF. CDR3 coding DNA: TGTGCCAGCAGCTTCTCCGCCGGGACAGGGGGCGATGAGCAGTTCTTC. The complete variable domain, with remaining parts taken from reference TRBV5-5 and TRBJ2-1, reads DAGVTQSPTHLIKTRGQQVTLRCSPISGHKSVSWYQQVLGQGPQFIFQYYEKEERGRGNFPDRFSARQFPNYSSELNVNALLLGDSALYLCASSFSAGTGGDEQFFGPGTRLTVL.